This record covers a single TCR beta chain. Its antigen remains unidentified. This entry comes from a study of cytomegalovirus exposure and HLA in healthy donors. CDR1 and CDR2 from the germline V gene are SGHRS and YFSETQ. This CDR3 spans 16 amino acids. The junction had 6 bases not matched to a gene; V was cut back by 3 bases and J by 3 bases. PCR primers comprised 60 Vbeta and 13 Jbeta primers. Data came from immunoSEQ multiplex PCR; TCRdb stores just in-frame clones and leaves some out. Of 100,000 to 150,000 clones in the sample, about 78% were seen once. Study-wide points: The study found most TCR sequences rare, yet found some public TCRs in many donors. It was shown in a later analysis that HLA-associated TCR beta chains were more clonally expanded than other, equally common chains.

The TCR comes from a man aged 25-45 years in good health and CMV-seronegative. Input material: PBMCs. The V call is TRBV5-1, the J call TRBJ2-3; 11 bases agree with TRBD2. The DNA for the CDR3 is TGCGCCAGCAGCTGGCTAGCGGGGGGCCAAACAGATACGCAGTATTTT. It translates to CASSWLAGGQTDTQYF.